The sequence of this T cell receptor beta chain was determined in a study of T cell responses to AZD1222 COVID-19 vaccine. Data came from immunoSEQ multiplex PCR; TCRdb stores just in-frame clones and leaves some out. This sample has approximately 73,000 clones, with roughly 82% found just once. Germline-derived CDR1 and CDR2 are LNHDA and SQIVND (reference sequence). V dropped 5 bases and J dropped 4 bases, with 11 bases sitting between them. The CDR3 extends over 13 amino acids. The starting material was peripheral blood, obtained on day 0 of AZD1222 vaccination. The TCR originated in an adult in good health. The chain employs TRBV19 and TRBJ1-1, with D unresolved. DNA of the CDR3: TGTGCCAGTAGTGTAGTGTGGGGCACTGAAGCTTTCTTT. It codes for CASSVVWGTEAFF. The variable domain in full, with the rest retrieved from reference TRBV19 and TRBJ1-1, is DGGITQSPKYLFRKEGQNVTLSCEQNLNHDAMYWYRQDPGQGLRLIYYSQIVNDFQKGDIAEGYSVSREKKESFPLTVTSAQKNPTAFYLCASSVVWGTEAFFGQGTRLTVV.